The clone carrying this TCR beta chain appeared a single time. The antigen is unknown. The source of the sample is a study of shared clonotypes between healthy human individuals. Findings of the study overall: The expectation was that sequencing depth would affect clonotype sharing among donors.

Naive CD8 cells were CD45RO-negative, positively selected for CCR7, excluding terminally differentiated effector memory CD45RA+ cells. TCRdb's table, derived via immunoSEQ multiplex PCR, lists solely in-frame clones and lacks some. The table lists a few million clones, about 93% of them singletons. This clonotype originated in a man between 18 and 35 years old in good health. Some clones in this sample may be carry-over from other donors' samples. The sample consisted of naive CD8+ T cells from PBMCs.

The CDR3 loop is CASSRGRPPPNEQFF. The DNA of the CDR3 is TGTGCCAGCTCCCGCGGGAGGCCCCCCCCCAATGAGCAGTTCTTC. The V gene is TRBV7-8, the J gene TRBJ2-1, with 8 bases aligning to TRBD2. The V segment lost 8 bases and the J segment 6 bases; nucleotides outside the gene matches: 12. This CDR3 has 15 amino acids. The V gene's germline CDR1 is SGHVS and CDR2 FQNEAQ.